This TCR beta chain is from a study of T cells in tumors after PD-1 blockade. The wider study: No patient had prior checkpoint blockade, systemic immunosuppression, or radiotherapy within 4 weeks. Patients received pembrolizumab 200 mg every 3 weeks or cemiplimab 350 mg every 2 weeks. During anti-PD-1 treatment, some patients continued daily vismodegib 150 mg.

Using immunoSEQ multiplex PCR, the repertoire was profiled, and TCRdb retains in-frame clones only, with some absent. The sample has about 47,000 clones; more than 70% are singletons. Germline CDR1 and CDR2: LNHNV and YYDKDF (reference sequence). CDR3 length equals 18 residues. J lost 1 base, V lost 0 bases, and 11 bases had no gene match. The receptor was isolated from a human donor with basal cell carcinoma. The chain recombines TRBV15 with TRBJ1-2, with 7 bases fitting TRBD1. Sequencing used PBMCs, obtained before anti-PD-1 treatment. The CDR3 DNA is TGTGCCACCAGCAGAGATAGACAGGGCAACCTTCTTAACTATGGCTACACCTTC. This codes for CATSRDRQGNLLNYGYTF.